These T cell receptor beta chains were read from a single sample in a study of blood T cell repertoires in COVID-19. The repertoire was sequenced with immunoSEQ multiplex PCR; TCRdb's copy has only in-frame clones and lacks some. Among a few hundred thousand clones, over 85% were seen once, and the ten largest hold almost 9.5%. What was sequenced was PBMCs or T cells enriched from blood (not recorded which). The receptors originated from a woman under 40 who had recovered from COVID-19. The CDR3 runs from the conserved cysteine through the conserved F or W. The D gene is left open where the match is weak. Size is omitted from some rows. Given values are once, few, many or a class for expanded clones.

>-|TRBJ2-7|-|TRBV5-1
TGCGCCAGCAGCTGGAGCGGCGTACCCTACGAGCAGTACTTC
CASSWSGVPYEQYF
>-|TRBJ1-1|-|TRBV18
TGTGCCAGCTCAGCCGTACAGGACACTGAAGCTTTCTTT
CASSAVQDTEAFF
>-|TRBJ2-1|-|TRBV28
TGTGCCAGCAGTAAGACTTCGACAGCCCGAGAGCAGTTCTTC
CASSKTSTAREQFF
>-|TRBJ1-6|-|TRBV7-2
TGTGCCAGCAGCTTAAATCAGGGGCCCAATTCACCCCTCCACTTT
CASSLNQGPNSPLHF
>-|TRBJ2-2|TRBD1|TRBV5-1
TGCGCCAGCAGCTTACTGTCAGGGGGCTTTAGAACCGGGGAGCTGTTTTTT
CASSLLSGGFRTGELFF
>once|TRBJ1-2|TRBD1|TRBV3-1/TRBV3-2
TGTGCCAGCAGCCTAACAGGGGGCGTGGGTGGCTACACCTTC
CASSLTGGVGGYTF
>-|TRBJ1-5|-|TRBV19
TGTGCCAGTAGTAGGAGGGATCAGCCCCAGCATTTT
CASSRRDQPQHF
>once|TRBJ2-1|TRBD2|TRBV14
TGTGCCAGCAGCCAACAGCGGGGGGAGCAGTTCTTC
CASSQQRGEQFF
>-|TRBJ2-2|TRBD1|TRBV5-1
TGCGCCAGCAGCTCGACGGGACAGGGAGTAGGCGGGGAGCTGTTTTTT
CASSSTGQGVGGELFF
>-|TRBJ1-2|TRBD1|TRBV5-1
TGCGCCAGCAGCCCGGGACAGCTTAACTATGGCTACACCTTC
CASSPGQLNYGYTF
>-|TRBJ1-1|TRBD1|TRBV30
TGTGCCTGGAGTGTCGACAGGGCGGGCACTGAAGCTTTCTTT
CAWSVDRAGTEAFF
>few|TRBJ1-5|-|TRBV4-2
TGTGCCAGTGGGGCGGTGCCCGATAGCAATCAGCCCCAGCATTTT
CASGAVPDSNQPQHF
>-|TRBJ2-3|TRBD2|TRBV11-3
TGTGCCAGCAGCGCCATAGCGGGAGTAGATACGCAGTATTTT
CASSAIAGVDTQYF
>-|TRBJ2-3|TRBD2|TRBV28
TGTGCCAGCAGTTTCCGGACTAGCGGAGGCTACACAGATACGCAGTATTTT
CASSFRTSGGYTDTQYF
>once|TRBJ1-1|TRBD1|TRBV5-1
TGCGCCAGCAGCTTGTTGGGCCGAGACAGGGGAAGGGCTGAAGCTTTCTTT
CASSLLGRDRGRAEAFF
>-|TRBJ2-7|TRBD1|TRBV9
TGTGCCAGCAGCGTAGGGGGACAGGCCTCCTACGAGCAGTACTTC
CASSVGGQASYEQYF
>-|TRBJ2-3|-|TRBV4-3
TGCGCCAGCAGCCAAGATCGGCTAGCAGATACGCAGTATTTT
CASSQDRLADTQYF
>-|TRBJ2-2|-|TRBV28
TGTGCCAGCAGTTTATGGACAGGTTTGAGAGTTAGGGAGCTGTTTTTT
CASSLWTGLRVRELFF
>-|TRBJ1-6|-|TRBV19
TGTGCCAGTAGTATAGCGGTATCAAATAATTCACCCCTCCACTTT
CASSIAVSNNSPLHF
>-|TRBJ2-1|-|TRBV4-1
TGCGCCAGCAGCCAAGAACGGGATTATTATGAGCAGTTCTTC
CASSQERDYYEQFF
>-|TRBJ1-3|-|TRBV7-2
TGTGCCAGCAGCCCCTCGCCGGGAGGAGGGACCATATATTTT
CASSPSPGGGTIYF
>-|TRBJ2-1|TRBD2|TRBV4-3
TGCGCCAGCAGCCAAGAGACGGCTAGCGGCTCCTACAATGAGCAGTTCTTC
CASSQETASGSYNEQFF
>-|TRBJ1-1|-|TRBV12-3/TRBV12-4
TGTGCCAGCAGTTTTAAGGGGTCGTCTGAAGCTTTCTTT
CASSFKGSSEAFF
>-|TRBJ2-1|-|TRBV27
TGTGCCAGCAGTCGACAGGACAATGAGCAGTTCTTC
CASSRQDNEQFF
>-|TRBJ1-1|-|TRBV6-5
TGTGCCAGCAGTTACAGTAACCGGGGCACTGAAGCTTTCTTT
CASSYSNRGTEAFF
>-|TRBJ1-6|-|TRBV7-4
TGTGCCAGCAGCTTACCCGCGGGGAGGACCAGCTCCTATAATTCACCCCTCCACTTT
CASSLPAGRTSSYNSPLHF
>once|TRBJ2-7|-|TRBV6-5
TGTGCCAGCAGTTACCGCGGGGTATACGAGCAGTACTTC
CASSYRGVYEQYF
>-|TRBJ1-2|-|TRBV3-1/TRBV3-2
TGTGCCAGCAGTGCACTGCGCAGGACTAACTATGGCTACACCTTC
CASSALRRTNYGYTF
>-|TRBJ1-3|-|TRBV10-3
TGTGCCATCAGTGAGGTTCAAGGTGGAGGCTCTGGAAACACCATATATTTT
CAISEVQGGGSGNTIYF
>-|TRBJ2-1|-|TRBV18
TGTGCCAGCTCACCATTCCAGGATGAGCAGTTCTTC
CASSPFQDEQFF